This T cell receptor (beta chain) emerged from a study of shared clonotypes between healthy human individuals. The length of the CDR3 is 16 residues. CDR1 and CDR2 (germline): SGHKS, YYEKEE (reference sequence). V lost 6 bases to trimming and J lost 5 bases; unmatched junction nucleotides: 13. Overall study findings and caveats: The study found lower generation probabilities in non-shared clonotypes than in those shared by all four donors.

Only in-frame clones appear in the TCRdb table, and some are missing; sequencing was by immunoSEQ multiplex PCR. The sample holds some 1,400,000 clones; around 97% are singletons and the top ten take over 1%. This clone is a singleton in its sample. The antigen is undetermined. The specimen sequenced was naive CD4+ T cells sorted from blood. Subset here: CD45RA+ positively selected. The chain has TRBV5-5 and TRBJ2-1, with TRBD2 identical over 8 bases. The receptor's source is a man aged 25-45 years in good health. The CDR3 here is CASTSRGGRFDNEQFF. The CDR3 DNA reads as TGTGCCAGCACTAGCCGGGGGGGCCGTTTTGACAATGAGCAGTTCTTC.